The 17 T cell receptor beta chains presented below share a single source sample, sequenced in a study of shared clonotypes between healthy human individuals. The method was immunoSEQ multiplex PCR; TCRdb's version includes in-frame clones alone and lacks a portion of them. The sample consists of approximately 470,000 clones, 70% to 80% of them appearing once. Sequencing was done on a sample of PBMCs. The origin of the receptors is a woman aged 40 to 50 in good health. Some clones in this sample may be carry-over from other donors' samples.

The V and J genes are TRBV28 and TRBJ2-5; TRBD1 is a possible D gene (5 bases). Germline V gene sequence: CDR1 MDHEN, CDR2 SYDVKM. The length of the CDR3 is 15 residues. The V end lost 7 bases, the J end lost 5 bases, and 20 bases lay between the germline ends. CDR3 DNA sequence: TGTGCCAGCAAATCGCCCTCGCTGGGGCCGGAGACCCAGTACTTC. Residues: CASKSPSLGPETQYF.

Regarding this clone: The same CDR3 arises from other DNA sequences in this sample as well. V and J are TRBV11-2 and TRBJ2-7, with TRBD2 as a possible D gene (7 bases). V lost 1 base and J 4 bases, leaving 11 bases between the germline ends. Germline V lookup: CDR1 SGHAT, CDR2 FQNNGV. There are 14 residues in the CDR3. The CDR3 protein is CASSLGGGGYEQYF. CDR3 coding DNA: TGTGCCAGCAGCTTAGGAGGGGGAGGGTACGAGCAGTACTTC.

The chain joins TRBV30 to TRBJ1-2; a weak D match, TRBD1 (5 bases). CDR3 length: 13 residues. Germline loops: CDR1 GTSNPN, CDR2 SVGIG (reference sequence). V dropped 7 bases and J dropped 3 bases, with 15 bases sitting between them. DNA for the CDR3: TGTGCCTCCAGGTTAGGGGCTTACTATGGCTACACCTTC. The encoded protein is CASRLGAYYGYTF. Full variable domain (outside the CDR3, taken from reference TRBV30 and TRBJ1-2): SQTIHQWPATLVQPVGSPLSLECTVEGTSNPNLYWYRQAAGRGLQLLFYSVGIGQISSEVPQNLSASRPQDRQFILSSKKLLLSDSGFYLCASRLGAYYGYTFGSGTRLTVV.

This clone appeared a few times. V usage is TRBV6-1 and J usage is TRBJ1-1; D not certain. CDR1 is MNHNS and CDR2 is SASEGT in the germline V gene. This CDR3 contains 14 residues. V was cut by 7 bases and J by 6 bases, with 18 bases left in between. CDR3 nucleotide sequence: TGTGCCAGCACAAGGTCCCAAAGGATTGCTGAAGCTTTCTTT. This codes for CASTRSQRIAEAFF.

The V gene is TRBV9, the J gene TRBJ1-4; no reliable D call. Germline V gene sequence: CDR1 SGDLS, CDR2 YYNGEE. The ends were cut back, 3 bases at V and 8 bases at J, with 17 bases in the middle. This CDR3 is 15 amino acids long. CDR3 in amino acids: CASSAGPNAVEKLFF. Here the CDR3 DNA reads TGTGCCAGCAGCGCAGGACCCAACGCGGTGGAAAAACTGTTTTTT.

In regard to this clone: This probably arose from a read error, given a far larger clone one base away. Other DNA sequences of this sample code for an identical CDR3. The V gene is TRBV25-1, the J gene TRBJ2-3, with 13 bases matching TRBD2. This CDR3 is 18 amino acids long. Germline V gene sequence: CDR1 MGHDK, CDR2 SYGVNS. CDR3 DNA sequence: TGTGCTAGCAGTGTACTAGCGGGAGGGATCTTCGGCACAGATACGCAGTATTTT. Protein product: CASSVLAGGIFGTDTQYF.

The chain recombines TRBV5-5 with TRBJ1-1; 7 positions match TRBD1. Trimming cost V 4 bases and J 5 bases; bases outside gene matches: 5. This CDR3 is built from 13 residues. Germline V gives CDR1 SGHKS, CDR2 YYEKEE (reference sequence). CDR3 protein: CASSPQGWTEAFF. CDR3 DNA: TGTGCCAGCAGCCCACAGGGGTGGACTGAAGCTTTCTTT.

Within the sample, this clone is medium-sized. The identical CDR3 is also encoded by other nucleotide sequences in the sample. The chain is built from TRBV7-9 and TRBJ2-7; possible D gene TRBD1, 6 bases. Germline lookup yields CDR1 SEHNR and CDR2 FQNEAQ (reference sequence). The CDR3 is made up of 14 amino acids. V gave up 8 bases and J gave up 2 bases, with 16 bases separating them. CDR3 in DNA: TGTGCCAGCGGGAAAGGGGACATAGCCTACGAGCAGTACTTC. Its protein product is CASGKGDIAYEQYF.

This sequence joins TRBV30 and TRBJ2-7, with D hard to call. Germline V gene sequence: CDR1 GTSNPN, CDR2 SVGIG (reference sequence). This CDR3 is built from 13 residues. Trimming stripped 4 bases from V and 4 bases from J, with 14 bases between. CDR3 bases: TGTGCCTGGAATAACGGTAAAAGGTACGAGCAGTACTTC. Its protein product is CAWNNGKRYEQYF.

The chain joins TRBV27 to TRBJ2-1; D remains ambiguous. The CDR3 loop spans 14 amino acids. Germline lookup yields CDR1 MNHEY and CDR2 SMNVEV (reference sequence). Trimming left V 6 bases short and J 3 bases short, with 12 bases between. The CDR3 nucleotides read TGTGCCAGCAGCCGGCCCCTACACTACAATGAGCAGTTCTTC. Translation: CASSRPLHYNEQFF.

The V gene is TRBV6-6, the J gene TRBJ1-1; D is unresolved. V lost 6 bases and J lost 6, with 11 bases in between. The CDR3 is 12 residues long. In germline, CDR1 is MNHNY, CDR2 SVGAGI (reference sequence). In DNA form, the CDR3 reads TGTGCCAGCAGGGCCCCGGGCCCTGAAGCTTTCTTT. It translates to CASRAPGPEAFF.

The chain joins TRBV7-9 to TRBJ1-3; TRBD1 agrees at 7 bases. J was trimmed by 0 bases and V by 2 bases; bases with no gene match: 10. This CDR3 has 18 amino acids. Per germline, CDR1 SEHNR and CDR2 FQNEAQ (reference sequence). CDR3 sequence (DNA): TGTGCCAGCAGCTTATACTCCGGGACAGCATCCTCTGGAAACACCATATATTTT. It is translated as CASSLYSGTASSGNTIYF.

V and J are TRBV27 and TRBJ2-3, with D tentatively TRBD2 (6 bases). V was clipped by 2 bases and J by 3 bases, with 6 bases between them. Germline CDR1 MNHEY, CDR2 SMNVEV (reference sequence). CDR3 length: 13 amino acids. CDR3 sequence reads: CASSLAGTDTQYF. The CDR3 nucleotides are TGTGCCAGCAGTTTAGCGGGGACAGATACGCAGTATTTT.

The rearrangement links TRBV19 to TRBJ2-7; perhaps TRBD1 as D (6 bases). Germline assignment: CDR1 LNHDA and CDR2 SQIVND (reference sequence). Deletions cut 3 bases from V and 6 bases from J, with 15 bases between. The CDR3 consists of 14 residues. CDR3 in DNA: TGTGCCAGTAGTATCCAATCAGGGGCTGGCGAGCAGTACTTC. Protein sequence: CASSIQSGAGEQYF.

This clone has a count of ten or more. The chain combines TRBV30 with TRBJ1-5; D might be TRBD1 (6 bases). Germline values: CDR1 GTSNPN, CDR2 SVGIG (reference sequence). The CDR3 is made up of 14 amino acids. V shed 2 bases and J shed 9 bases, with 17 bases lying between them. CDR3 protein: CAWSFRRGNGPQHF. DNA of the CDR3: TGTGCCTGGAGTTTCCGCAGGGGTAATGGGCCCCAGCATTTT.

For the CDR3, the DNA is TGTGCCAGCAGTGCCCCCGGAGGGGGTGAAAAACTGTTTTTT. This encodes CASSAPGGGEKLFF. The chain couples TRBV28 to TRBJ1-4; TRBD1 is a possible D gene (6 bases). This CDR3 is 14 amino acids long. Trimming cost V 5 bases and J 7 bases, with 14 bases left between them. CDR1 and CDR2 (germline): MDHEN, SYDVKM.

This clone was seen a single time. The rearrangement uses TRBV29-1 and TRBJ2-5, with D perhaps assigned TRBD1 or TRBD2 (5 bases each). Germline lookup yields CDR1 SQVTM and CDR2 ANQGSEA. With 4 bases removed from V and 5 bases from J, the gap between germline ends came to 11 bases. The CDR3 length is 12 residues. CDR3 bases: TGCAGCGTTGCTGGGGGTCGTGAGACCCAGTACTTC. This gives the protein CSVAGGRETQYF.